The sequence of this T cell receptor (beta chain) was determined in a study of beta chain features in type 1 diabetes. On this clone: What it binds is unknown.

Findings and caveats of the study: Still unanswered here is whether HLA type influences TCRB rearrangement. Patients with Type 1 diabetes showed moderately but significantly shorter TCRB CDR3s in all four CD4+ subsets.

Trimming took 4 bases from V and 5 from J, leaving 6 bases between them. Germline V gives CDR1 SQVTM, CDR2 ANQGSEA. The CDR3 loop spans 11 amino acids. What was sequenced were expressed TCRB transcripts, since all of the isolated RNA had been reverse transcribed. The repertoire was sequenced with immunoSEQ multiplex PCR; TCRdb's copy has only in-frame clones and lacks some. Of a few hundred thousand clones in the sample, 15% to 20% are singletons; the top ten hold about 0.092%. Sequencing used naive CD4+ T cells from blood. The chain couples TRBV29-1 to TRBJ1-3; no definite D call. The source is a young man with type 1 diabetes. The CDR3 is CSVAGRNTIYF. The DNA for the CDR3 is TGCAGCGTTGCGGGTAGAAACACCATATATTTT.